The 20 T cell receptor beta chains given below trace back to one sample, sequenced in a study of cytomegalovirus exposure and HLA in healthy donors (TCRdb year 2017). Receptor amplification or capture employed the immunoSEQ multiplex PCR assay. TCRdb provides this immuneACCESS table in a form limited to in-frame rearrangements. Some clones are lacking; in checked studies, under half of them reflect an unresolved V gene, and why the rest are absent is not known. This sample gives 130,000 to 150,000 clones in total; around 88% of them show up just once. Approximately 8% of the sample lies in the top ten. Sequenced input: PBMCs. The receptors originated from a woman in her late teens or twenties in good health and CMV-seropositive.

The CDR3 coding sequence is TGTGCCAGCAGCTTTCTTACAGGGGGCTCCGAGCAGTACTTC. Its protein is CASSFLTGGSEQYF. The chain uses TRBV7-9 and TRBJ2-7, with 9 bases aligning to TRBD1. Germline CDR1 reads SEHNR; CDR2 reads FQNEAQ (reference sequence). The J segment lost 6 bases and the V segment lost 3 bases, leaving 6 bases of the junction unmatched. The CDR3 extends over 14 amino acids.

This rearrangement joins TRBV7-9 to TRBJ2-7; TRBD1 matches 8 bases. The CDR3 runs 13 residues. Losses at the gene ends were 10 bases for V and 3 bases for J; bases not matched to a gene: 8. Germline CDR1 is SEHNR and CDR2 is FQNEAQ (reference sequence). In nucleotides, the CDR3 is TGTGCCACAAAGACAGGGGCCCACTACGAGCAGTACTTC. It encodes CATKTGAHYEQYF.

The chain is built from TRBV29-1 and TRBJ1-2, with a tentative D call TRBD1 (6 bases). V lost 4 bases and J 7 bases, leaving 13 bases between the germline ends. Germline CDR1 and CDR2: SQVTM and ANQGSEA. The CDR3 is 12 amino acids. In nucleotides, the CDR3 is TGCAGCGTTGCAAGTATACAGGGTGGCTACACCTTC. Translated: CSVASIQGGYTF.

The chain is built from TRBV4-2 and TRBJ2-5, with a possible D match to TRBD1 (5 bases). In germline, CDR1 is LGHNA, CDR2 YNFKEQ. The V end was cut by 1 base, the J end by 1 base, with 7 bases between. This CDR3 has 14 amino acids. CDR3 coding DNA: TGTGCCAGCAGCCAAGGGGGCGGCCAAGAGACCCAGTACTTC. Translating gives CASSQGGGQETQYF.

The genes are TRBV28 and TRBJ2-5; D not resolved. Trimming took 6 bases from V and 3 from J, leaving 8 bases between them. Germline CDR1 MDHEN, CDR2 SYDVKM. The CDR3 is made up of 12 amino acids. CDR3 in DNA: TGTGCCAGCAGCCGAGCCAAAGAGACCCAGTACTTC. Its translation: CASSRAKETQYF.

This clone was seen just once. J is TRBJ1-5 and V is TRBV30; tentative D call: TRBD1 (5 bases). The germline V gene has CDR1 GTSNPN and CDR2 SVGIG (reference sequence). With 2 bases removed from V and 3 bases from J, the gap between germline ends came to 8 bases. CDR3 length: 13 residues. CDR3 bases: TGTGCCTGGAGTCCAGGGAACAATCAGCCCCAGCATTTT. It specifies CAWSPGNNQPQHF.

The CDR3 region is CSARAGTEAFF. CDR3 coding DNA: TGCAGTGCGAGGGCGGGAACTGAAGCTTTCTTT. This rearrangement joins TRBV20-1 to TRBJ1-1; no clear D. CDR3 length: 11 amino acids. V was trimmed by 6 bases and J by 5 bases, leaving 10 bases between them. Germline CDR1 reads DFQATT; CDR2 reads SNEGSKA (reference sequence).

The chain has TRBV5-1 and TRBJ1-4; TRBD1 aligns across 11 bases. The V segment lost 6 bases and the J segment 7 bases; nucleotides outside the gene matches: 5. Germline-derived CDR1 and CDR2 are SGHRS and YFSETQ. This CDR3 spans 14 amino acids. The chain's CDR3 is CASTTGTGGEKLFF. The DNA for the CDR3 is TGCGCCAGCACCACCGGGACAGGGGGTGAAAAACTGTTTTTT. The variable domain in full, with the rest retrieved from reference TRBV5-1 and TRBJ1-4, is KAGVTQTPRYLIKTRGQQVTLSCSPISGHRSVSWYQQTPGQGLQFLFEYFSETQRNKGNFPGRFSGRQFSNSRSEMNVSTLELGDSALYLCASTTGTGGEKLFFGSGTQLSVL.

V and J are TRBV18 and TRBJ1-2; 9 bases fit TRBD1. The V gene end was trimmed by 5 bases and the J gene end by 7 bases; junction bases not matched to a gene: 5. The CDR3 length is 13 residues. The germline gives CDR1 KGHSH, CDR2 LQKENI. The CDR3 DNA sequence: TGTGCCAGCTCATCTGGGACAGGGATTGGCTACACCTTC. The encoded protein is CASSSGTGIGYTF.

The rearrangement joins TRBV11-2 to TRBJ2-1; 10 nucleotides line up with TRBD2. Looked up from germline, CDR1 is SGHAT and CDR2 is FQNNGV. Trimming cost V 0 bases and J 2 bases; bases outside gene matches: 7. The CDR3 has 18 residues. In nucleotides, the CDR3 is TGTGCCAGCAGCTTAGAACTAGCGGGGTGGGGCACCTACAATGAGCAGTTCTTC. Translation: CASSLELAGWGTYNEQFF.

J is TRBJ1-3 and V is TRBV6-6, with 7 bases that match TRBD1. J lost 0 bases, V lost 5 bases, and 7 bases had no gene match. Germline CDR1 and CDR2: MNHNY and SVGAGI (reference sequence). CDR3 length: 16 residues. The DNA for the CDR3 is TGTGCCAGCAGTAGACGGGACAGCCGCTCTGGAAACACCATATATTTT. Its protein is CASSRRDSRSGNTIYF.

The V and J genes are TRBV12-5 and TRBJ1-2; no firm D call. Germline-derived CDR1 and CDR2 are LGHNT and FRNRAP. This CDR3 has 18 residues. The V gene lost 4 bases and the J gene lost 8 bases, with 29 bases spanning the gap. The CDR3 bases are TGTGCTAGTGGTTCCTATAGCTCTCGTCGGAGTGATACGGAGGGCTACACCTTC. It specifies CASGSYSSRRSDTEGYTF. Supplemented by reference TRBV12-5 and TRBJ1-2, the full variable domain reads DARVTQTPRHKVTEMGQEVTMRCQPILGHNTVFWYRQTMMQGLELLAYFRNRAPLDDSGMPKDRFSAEMPDATLATLKIQPSEPRDSAVYFCASGSYSSRRSDTEGYTFGSGTRLTVV.

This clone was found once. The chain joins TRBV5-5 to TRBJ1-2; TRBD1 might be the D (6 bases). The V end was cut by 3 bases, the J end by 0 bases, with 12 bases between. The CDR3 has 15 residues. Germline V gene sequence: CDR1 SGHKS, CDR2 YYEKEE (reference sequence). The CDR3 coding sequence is TGTGCCAGCAGCTGGACAGCTATATCTAACTATGGCTACACCTTC. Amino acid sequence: CASSWTAISNYGYTF.

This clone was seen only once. CDR3 DNA: TGCGCCAGCAGCCGTACGGTCGTTTACGAGCAGTACTTC. The encoded protein is CASSRTVVYEQYF. The chain uses TRBV4-1 and TRBJ2-7; D ambiguous. In germline, CDR1 is MGHRA, CDR2 YSYEKL. CDR3 size: 13 residues. V was trimmed by 4 bases and J by 4 bases, leaving 11 bases between them.

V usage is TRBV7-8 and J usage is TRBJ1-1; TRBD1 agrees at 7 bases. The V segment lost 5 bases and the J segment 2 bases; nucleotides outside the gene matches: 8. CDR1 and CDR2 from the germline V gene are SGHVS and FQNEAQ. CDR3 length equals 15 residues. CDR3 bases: TGTGCCAGCAGCCCCTACCGGGACAGCAACACTGAAGCTTTCTTT. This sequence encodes CASSPYRDSNTEAFF.

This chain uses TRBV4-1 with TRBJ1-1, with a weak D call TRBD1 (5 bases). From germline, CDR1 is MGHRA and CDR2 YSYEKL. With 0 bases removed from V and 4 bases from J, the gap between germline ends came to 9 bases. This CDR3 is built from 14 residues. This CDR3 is CASSQDNGGTEAFF. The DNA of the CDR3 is TGCGCCAGCAGCCAAGATAACGGGGGCACTGAAGCTTTCTTT.

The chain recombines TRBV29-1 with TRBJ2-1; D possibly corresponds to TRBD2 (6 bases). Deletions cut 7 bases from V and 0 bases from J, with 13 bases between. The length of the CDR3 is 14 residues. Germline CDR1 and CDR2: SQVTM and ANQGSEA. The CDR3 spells CSAPDGSSYNEQFF. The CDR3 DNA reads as TGCAGCGCTCCGGACGGGAGCTCCTACAATGAGCAGTTCTTC.

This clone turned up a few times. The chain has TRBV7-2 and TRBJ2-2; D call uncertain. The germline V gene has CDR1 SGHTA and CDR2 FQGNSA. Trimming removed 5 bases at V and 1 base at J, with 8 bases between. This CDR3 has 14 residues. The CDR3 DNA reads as TGTGCCAGCAGCCTTACTTGGAACACCGGGGAGCTGTTTTTT. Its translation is CASSLTWNTGELFF.

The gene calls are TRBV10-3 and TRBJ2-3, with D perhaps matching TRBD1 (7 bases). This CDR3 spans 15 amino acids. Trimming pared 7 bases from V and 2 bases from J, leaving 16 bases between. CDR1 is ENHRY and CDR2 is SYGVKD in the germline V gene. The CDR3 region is CAITQGGPNTDTQYF. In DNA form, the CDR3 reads TGTGCCATCACCCAGGGGGGCCCTAACACAGATACGCAGTATTTT.

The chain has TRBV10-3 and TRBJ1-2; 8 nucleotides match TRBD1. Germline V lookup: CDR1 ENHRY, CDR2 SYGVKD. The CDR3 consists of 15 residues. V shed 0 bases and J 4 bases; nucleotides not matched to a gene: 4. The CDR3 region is CAISESQQGAYGYTF. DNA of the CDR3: TGTGCCATCAGTGAGTCCCAGCAGGGGGCCTATGGCTACACCTTC.